This T cell receptor (beta chain) originates from a study of blood T cell repertoires in COVID-19. With 10 bases removed from V and 0 bases from J, the gap between germline ends came to 15 bases. The CDR3 covers 14 residues. The germline gives CDR1 SNHLY, CDR2 FYNNEI. Assay used: immunoSEQ multiplex PCR; TCRdb lists only in-frame clones, some missing. The repertoire includes about 160,000 clones, roughly 88% of them detected once, and approximately 2.2% sits in the top ten. V and J are TRBV2 and TRBJ2-5; D is ambiguous. Specimen: peripheral blood. This clonotype was obtained from a man aged 18 to 29 with acute or convalescent COVID-19. In nucleotides, the CDR3 is TGTGCCACCCGACAATCGGCGTACCAAGAGACCCAGTACTTC. Its protein product is CATRQSAYQETQYF.